This TCR beta chain was recorded in a study of blood T cell repertoires in COVID-19. TCRdb's copy holds only in-frame clones and misses some; the assay was immunoSEQ multiplex PCR. In the table there are under 300,000 clones, 89% of which are singletons. The sequence was obtained from a woman in her thirties or forties who had recovered from COVID-19. Sequencing was done on a sample of peripheral blood.

CDR3 region: CASSQGTDRVEQYF. The CDR3 DNA is TGTGCCAGCAGCCAAGGCACGGACAGGGTTGAGCAGTACTTC. The rearrangement links TRBV3-1 (or the pseudogene TRBV3-2) to TRBJ2-7, with 8 positions matching TRBD1. Germline CDR1 is LGHDT and CDR2 is YNNKEL (reference sequence). Germline trimming cut 1 base from V and 7 bases from J; bases unmatched to any gene: 6. CDR3 length: 14 residues.